This entry concerns a single TCR beta chain. Authors' processing steps: Amplification of reference gene primers provided the estimated nucleated cell counts. Here immunoSEQ multiplex PCR was the method, and the copy in TCRdb shows in-frame clones only, minus some. D and trimming were read from the DNA, whereas the V and J calls and clone size are those reported in that table. This sample has nearly 35,000 clones, with around 84% found just once. These data come from a study of blood T cell repertoires in COVID-19. The TCR originated in a man between 65 and 85 years old with acute or convalescent COVID-19. The sample taken for sequencing was peripheral blood.

CDR3 sequence (DNA): TGCGCCAGCAGCTTGAGCGGGGGCCTTTACAATGAGCAGTTCTTC. As protein: CASSLSGGLYNEQFF. This rearrangement joins TRBV5-1 to TRBJ2-1; 8 bases match TRBD2. Germline V CDR1 and CDR2: SGHRS, YFSETQ. After removal of 1 base from V and 4 bases from J, the junction contained 4 bases not matched to a gene. The CDR3 length is 15 residues.